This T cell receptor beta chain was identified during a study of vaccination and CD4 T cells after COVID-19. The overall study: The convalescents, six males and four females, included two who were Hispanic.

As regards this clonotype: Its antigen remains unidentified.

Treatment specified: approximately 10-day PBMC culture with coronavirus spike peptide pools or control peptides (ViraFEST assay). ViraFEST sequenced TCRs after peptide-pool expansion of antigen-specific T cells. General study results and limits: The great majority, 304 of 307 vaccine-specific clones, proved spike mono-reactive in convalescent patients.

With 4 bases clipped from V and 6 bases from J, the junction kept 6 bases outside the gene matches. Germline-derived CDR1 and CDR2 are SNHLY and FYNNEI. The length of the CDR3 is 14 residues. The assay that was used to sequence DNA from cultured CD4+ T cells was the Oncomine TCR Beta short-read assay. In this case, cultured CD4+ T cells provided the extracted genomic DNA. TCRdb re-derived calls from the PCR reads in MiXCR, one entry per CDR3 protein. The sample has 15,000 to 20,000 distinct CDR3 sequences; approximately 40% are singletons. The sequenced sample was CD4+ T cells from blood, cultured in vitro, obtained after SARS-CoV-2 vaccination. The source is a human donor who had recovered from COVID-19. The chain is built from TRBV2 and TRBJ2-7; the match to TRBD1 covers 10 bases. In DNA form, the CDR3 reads TGTGCCAGCAGTGTACGGGACAGGGGCTCCGAGCAGTACTTC. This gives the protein CASSVRDRGSEQYF.